The subject of this entry is one TCR beta chain. Its antigen is unknown. This entry comes from a study of T cells in Graves' hyperthyroidism and ophthalmopathy. Study results and limitations: Blood held most thyroid clonotypes expanded above 0.001 frequency.

The germline V gene has CDR1 LGHNA and CDR2 YNFKEQ. The CDR3 runs 15 residues. J was trimmed by 8 bases and V by 4 bases; bases with no gene match: 9. The TCR beta CDR3 regions underwent amplification using RNA transcripts as the source. The TCR CDR3 was amplified in a first-round RT-PCR using the HTBI primer set. TCRdb passed the multiplex PCR reads through MiXCR, listing each CDR3 protein once. The sample has roughly 840,000 distinct CDR3 sequences, approximately 40% seen once. Hyperthyroidism in the patients, aged 18 to 65, was newly diagnosed and under 2 months in duration. The source material was blood. The chain has TRBV4-2 and TRBJ2-2; TRBD2 matches 8 bases. This clonotype was obtained from a man aged 18 to 30 with Graves' hyperthyroidism. The CDR3 here is CASSPTSGSEGELFF. The CDR3 coding sequence is TGTGCCAGCAGCCCCACTAGCGGTTCTGAGGGGGAGCTGTTTTTT.